This T cell receptor beta chain was sequenced during a study of graft-versus-host responses after intestinal transplantation. Study as a whole: Tacrolimus and steroids were given for two to four years to all recipients after anti-thymocyte globulin induction.

Study results and limitations: GvH clones turned up in recipient marrow; some had shown up first in ileum or blood. Peak GvH clone levels in circulation were associated with early post-transplant HvG declines. Subjects displaying graft-donor T cell macrochimerism possessed elevated graft-versus-host to host-versus-graft clonal ratios inside allografts.

Sequenced by immunoSEQ multiplex PCR; TCRdb stores in-frame clones only, minus some. Of about 88,000 clones in the sample, roughly 90% were seen once. The CDR3 is 16 amino acids. Germline V gene lookup returns CDR1 MNHNY and CDR2 SVGAGI (reference sequence). The V end lost 4 bases, the J end lost 2 bases, and 16 bases lay between the germline ends. As for this clone: Its antigen is as yet unknown.

The TCR was taken from a human donor who was the organ donor for an intestinal transplant. The chain employs TRBV6-6 and TRBJ2-3, with a weak D call TRBD2 (6 bases). The starting material was unstimulated CD4+ T cells sorted from spleen or lymph node cells, obtained before transplant. The CDR3 loop is CASSLEGIGITDTQYF. The CDR3 DNA is TGTGCCAGCAGTTTGGAGGGGATAGGGATCACAGATACGCAGTATTTT.